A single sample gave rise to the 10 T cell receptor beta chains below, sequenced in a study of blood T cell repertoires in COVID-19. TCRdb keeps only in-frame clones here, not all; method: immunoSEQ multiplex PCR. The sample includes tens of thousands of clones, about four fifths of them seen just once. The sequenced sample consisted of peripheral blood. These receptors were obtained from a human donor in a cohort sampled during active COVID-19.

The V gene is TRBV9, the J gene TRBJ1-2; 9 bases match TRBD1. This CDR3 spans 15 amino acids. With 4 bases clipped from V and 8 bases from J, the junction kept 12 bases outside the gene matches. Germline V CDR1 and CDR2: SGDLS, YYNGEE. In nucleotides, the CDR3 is TGTGCCAGCAGCAAACAGGGGGCGCTTGGAGAGGGCTACACCTTC. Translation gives CASSKQGALGEGYTF. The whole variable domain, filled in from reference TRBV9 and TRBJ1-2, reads DSGVTQTPKHLITATGQRVTLRCSPRSGDLSVYWYQQSLDQGLQFLIQYYNGEERAKGNILERFSAQQFPDLHSELNLSSLELGDSALYFCASSKQGALGEGYTFGSGTRLTVV.

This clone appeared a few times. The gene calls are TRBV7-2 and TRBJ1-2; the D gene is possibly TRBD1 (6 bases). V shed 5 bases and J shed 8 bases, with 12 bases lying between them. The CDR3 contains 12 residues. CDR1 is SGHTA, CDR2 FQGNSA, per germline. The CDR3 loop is CASSPGQFGYTF. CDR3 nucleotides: TGTGCCAGCAGCCCCGGACAGTTCGGCTACACCTTC. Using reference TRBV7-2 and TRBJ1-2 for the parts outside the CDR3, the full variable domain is GAGVSQSPSNKVTEKGKDVELRCDPISGHTALYWYRQSLGQGLEFLIYFQGNSAPDKSGLPSDRFSAERTGGSVSTLTIQRTQQEDSAVYLCASSPGQFGYTFGSGTRLTVV.

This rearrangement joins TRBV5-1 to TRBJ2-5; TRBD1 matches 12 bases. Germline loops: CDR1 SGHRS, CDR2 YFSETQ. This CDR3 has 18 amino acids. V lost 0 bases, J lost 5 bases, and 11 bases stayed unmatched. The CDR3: CASSLAAGTGGAGETQYF. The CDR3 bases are TGCGCCAGCAGCTTGGCGGCCGGGACAGGGGGCGCGGGGGAGACCCAGTACTTC.

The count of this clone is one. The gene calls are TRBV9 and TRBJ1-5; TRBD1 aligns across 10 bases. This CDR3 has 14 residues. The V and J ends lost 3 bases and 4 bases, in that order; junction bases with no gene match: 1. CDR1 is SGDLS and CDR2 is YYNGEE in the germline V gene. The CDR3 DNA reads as TGTGCCAGCAGCGCGGGACAGGGGAATCAGCCCCAGCATTTT. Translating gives CASSAGQGNQPQHF.

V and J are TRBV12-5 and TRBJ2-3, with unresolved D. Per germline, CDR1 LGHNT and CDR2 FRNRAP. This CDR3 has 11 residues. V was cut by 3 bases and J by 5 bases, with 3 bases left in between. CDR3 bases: TGTGCTAGTGGTTTCGGAGATACGCAGTATTTT. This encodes CASGFGDTQYF.

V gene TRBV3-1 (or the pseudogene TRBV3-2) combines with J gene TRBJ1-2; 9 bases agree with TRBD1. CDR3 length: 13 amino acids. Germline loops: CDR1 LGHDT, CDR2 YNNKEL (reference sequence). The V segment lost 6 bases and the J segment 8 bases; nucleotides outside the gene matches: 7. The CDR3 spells CASRGTGSAGYTF. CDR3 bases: TGTGCCAGCAGGGGGACAGGGAGCGCGGGCTACACCTTC.

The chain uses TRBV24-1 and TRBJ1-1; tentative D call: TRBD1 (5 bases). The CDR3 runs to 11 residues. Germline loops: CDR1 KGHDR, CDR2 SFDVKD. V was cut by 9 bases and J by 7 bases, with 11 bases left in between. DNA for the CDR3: TGTGCCACCTCTCTGGGGGGTGAAGCTTTCTTT. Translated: CATSLGGEAFF.

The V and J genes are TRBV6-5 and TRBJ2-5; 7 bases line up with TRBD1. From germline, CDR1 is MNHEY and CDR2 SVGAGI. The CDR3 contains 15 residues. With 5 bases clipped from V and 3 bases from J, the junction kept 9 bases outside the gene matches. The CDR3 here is CASSQTGWTEETQYF. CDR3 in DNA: TGTGCCAGCAGTCAGACAGGGTGGACAGAAGAGACCCAGTACTTC.

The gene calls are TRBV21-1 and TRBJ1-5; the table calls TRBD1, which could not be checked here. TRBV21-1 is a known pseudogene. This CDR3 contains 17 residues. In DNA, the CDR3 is TGTGCCAGCAGCCCCAAGCCGGGACAGGTTTCAAGCCAGCCCCAGCATTTT. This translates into CASSPKPGQVSSQPQHF.

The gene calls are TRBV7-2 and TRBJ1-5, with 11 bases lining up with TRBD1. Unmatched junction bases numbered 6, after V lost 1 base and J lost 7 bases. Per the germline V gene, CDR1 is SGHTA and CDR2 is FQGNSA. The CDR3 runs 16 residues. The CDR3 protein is CASSLESDRGHQPQHF. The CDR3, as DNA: TGTGCCAGCAGCTTAGAGTCGGACAGGGGGCACCAGCCCCAGCATTTT.